A selection of T cell receptor beta chains follows, all from one sample in a study of response to subunit inactivated influenza vaccine. TCRdb analysed the RT-PCR reads with MiXCR anew, one entry per CDR3 protein. The sample includes approximately 500,000 distinct CDR3 sequences, 12% to 15% of them seen just once. Material: PBMCs from blood, obtained approximately 13 days after vaccination. Source of these receptors: a man aged 50 to 60 who received an inactivated influenza vaccine. The CDR3 runs from the conserved cysteine through the conserved F or W. The D gene is left open where the match is weak. Clone size is stated in some rows and not others, as once, few, many or a class when expanded.

size,V,length,D,J,DNA,CDR3
-,TRBV6-5,16,-,TRBJ2-2,TGTGCCAGCAGTTACTCGTTGGGGGCTCGAGTTGGGGAGCTGTTTTTT,CASSYSLGARVGELFF
few,TRBV9,13,-,TRBJ2-5,TGTGCCAGCAGCCCCCCCCGCCAGGAGACCCAGTACTTC,CASSPPRQETQYF
many,TRBV7-6,16,-,TRBJ1-3,TGTGCCAGCAGCAACAACAGGCTAGGCTCTGGAAACACCATATATTTT,CASSNNRLGSGNTIYF
few,TRBV11-3,13,-,TRBJ2-1,TGTGCCAGCAGCTTGGGACACCGCAATGAGCAGTTCTTC,CASSLGHRNEQFF
few,TRBV5-4,13,-,TRBJ1-2,TGTGCCAGCAGCTTGACGGGGTCTGATGGCTACACCTTC,CASSLTGSDGYTF
few,TRBV10-3,14,TRBD1,TRBJ2-3,TGTGCCACAACGACAGGGTTGTTGACAGATACGCAGTATTTT,CATTTGLLTDTQYF
many,TRBV7-9,12,-,TRBJ1-4,TGTGCCAGCGAGATGAACGAGGAAAAACTGTTTTTT,CASEMNEEKLFF
few,TRBV15,16,TRBD1,TRBJ2-3,TGTGCCACCAGCAGAGGGAACAGGGGGCACACAGATACGCAGTATTTT,CATSRGNRGHTDTQYF
-,TRBV2,14,-,TRBJ1-1,TGTGCCAGCAGTGACCTAATCATGAACACTGAAGCTTTCTTT,CASSDLIMNTEAFF
-,TRBV6-2/TRBV6-3,13,-,TRBJ1-5,TGTGCCAGCAGTTACTTGGGGCCTCAGCCCCAGCATTTT,CASSYLGPQPQHF
many,TRBV27,12,-,TRBJ2-3,TGTGCCAGCCGGGATGGGCCAGATACGCAGTATTTT,CASRDGPDTQYF
many,TRBV4-3,18,-,TRBJ2-4,TGCGCCAGCAGCCAAGAATGGAGGCGGGGCGCAGCCAAAAACATTCAGTACTTC,CASSQEWRRGAAKNIQYF
-,TRBV5-1,14,TRBD2,TRBJ2-7,TGCGCCAGCAGGTGGGCTAGCGGGCCCAGGGAGCAGTACTTC,CASRWASGPREQYF
-,TRBV5-5,16,TRBD2,TRBJ2-2,TGTGCCAGCAGCTTGTCCGGGACTAGCAGATTTGGGGAGCTGTTTTTT,CASSLSGTSRFGELFF
few,TRBV9,15,-,TRBJ1-5,TGTGCCAGCAGCCCACTACCGGGGGCGAATCAGCCCCAGCATTTT,CASSPLPGANQPQHF
many,TRBV6-2/TRBV6-3,12,-,TRBJ2-7,TGTGCCAGCAGTTTTCAGGGCTACGAGCAGTACTTC,CASSFQGYEQYF